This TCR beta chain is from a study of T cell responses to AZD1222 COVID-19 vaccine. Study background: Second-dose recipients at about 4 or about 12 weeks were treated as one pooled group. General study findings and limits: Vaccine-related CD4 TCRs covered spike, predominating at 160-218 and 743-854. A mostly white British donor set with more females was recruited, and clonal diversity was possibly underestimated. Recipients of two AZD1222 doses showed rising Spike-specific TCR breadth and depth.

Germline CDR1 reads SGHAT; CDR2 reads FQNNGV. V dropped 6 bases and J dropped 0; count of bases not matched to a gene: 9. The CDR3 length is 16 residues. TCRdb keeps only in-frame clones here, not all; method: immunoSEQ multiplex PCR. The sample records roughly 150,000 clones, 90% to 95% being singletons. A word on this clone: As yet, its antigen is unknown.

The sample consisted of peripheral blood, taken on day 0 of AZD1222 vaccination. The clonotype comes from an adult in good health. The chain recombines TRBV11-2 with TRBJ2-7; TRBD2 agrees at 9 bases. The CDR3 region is CASRSMGLADSYEQYF. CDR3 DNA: TGTGCCAGCAGGTCTATGGGACTAGCCGACTCCTACGAGCAGTACTTC.